The 20 T cell receptor beta chains below all came from one sample that was sequenced in a study of blood T cell repertoires in COVID-19. Generated by immunoSEQ multiplex PCR, the TCRdb table keeps only in-frame clones and is missing some. The sample has roughly 40,000 clones, roughly 80% seen once. Input material: peripheral blood. The receptors come from an elderly man with active or convalescent COVID-19.

V gene TRBV12-3 or TRBV12-4 combines with J gene TRBJ1-5; D is unresolved. This CDR3 is 13 amino acids long. V was clipped by 2 bases and J by 6 bases, with 8 bases between them. This CDR3 reads CASSLLTIQPQHF. The CDR3, as DNA: TGTGCCAGCAGTTTATTGACAATTCAGCCCCAGCATTTT.

As DNA, the CDR3 is TGTGCCAGCAGTGTTAGACAGGGGATTGAGTACAACACCGGGGAGCTGTTTTTT. This translates into CASSVRQGIEYNTGELFF. The chain carries TRBV27 and TRBJ2-2, with 8 bases aligning to TRBD1. V lost 5 bases to trimming and J lost 2 bases; unmatched junction nucleotides: 13. Germline V gene data show CDR1 as MNHEY and CDR2 as SMNVEV (reference sequence). This CDR3 contains 18 residues.

This clone is termed medium-sized. This rearrangement joins TRBV4-2 to TRBJ2-3; possibly TRBD1 for D (5 bases). The CDR3 covers 17 residues. The germline V gene encodes CDR1 LGHNA and CDR2 YNFKEQ. Trimming pared 1 base from V and 0 bases from J, leaving 14 bases between. CDR3 DNA: TGTGCCAGCAGCCAAGGGCTAGGACAAATTAGCACAGATACGCAGTATTTT. Translating gives CASSQGLGQISTDTQYF.

The rearrangement uses TRBV3-1 (or the pseudogene TRBV3-2) and TRBJ2-6; D is unresolved. V was cut by 2 bases and J by 1 base, with 12 bases left in between. Germline V gene lookup returns CDR1 LGHDT and CDR2 YNNKEL (reference sequence). The CDR3 has 17 residues. CDR3 sequence (DNA): TGTGCCAGCAGCCAATTAGGAGCGAGGTCTGGGGCCAACGTCCTGACTTTC. Protein: CASSQLGARSGANVLTF.

The rearrangement links TRBV20-1 to TRBJ2-7; D may be TRBD1 (6 bases). V lost 3 bases and J 0 bases, leaving 15 bases between the germline ends. This CDR3 spans 15 amino acids. Per germline, CDR1 DFQATT and CDR2 SNEGSKA (reference sequence). CDR3 in DNA: TGCAGTGCTAGTTTCCGACAGGTCCTCTCCTACGAGCAGTACTTC. Encoded protein: CSASFRQVLSYEQYF.

This clone was seen once. The rearrangement joins TRBV6-5 to TRBJ2-3, with 8 bases aligning to TRBD2. With V trimmed by 0 bases and J by 4 bases, 3 bases remained unmatched. This CDR3 is built from 15 residues. Germline V gives CDR1 MNHEY, CDR2 SVGAGI. DNA for the CDR3: TGTGCCAGCAGTTACTCCGCCGGGAGGGCAGATACGCAGTATTTT. This codes for CASSYSAGRADTQYF.

The chain joins TRBV13 to TRBJ1-4; no firm D call. The CDR3 totals 13 residues. Germline assignment: CDR1 PRHDT and CDR2 FYEKMQ (reference sequence). Trimming stripped 3 bases from V and 4 bases from J, with 6 bases between. The CDR3 here is CASSLEINEKLFF. The CDR3 DNA reads as TGTGCCAGCAGCTTGGAGATTAATGAAAAACTGTTTTTT.

The V and J genes are TRBV6-2 or TRBV6-3 and TRBJ1-1, with 7 nucleotides matching TRBD1. The V segment lost 5 bases and the J segment 6 bases; nucleotides outside the gene matches: 12. This CDR3 spans 15 amino acids. The germline V gene encodes CDR1 MNHEY and CDR2 SVGEGT. The CDR3 DNA follows: TGTGCCAGCAGTCGTACCCGACAGGGCGCGGCTGAAGCTTTCTTT. Translated: CASSRTRQGAAEAFF.

This rearrangement joins TRBV6-5 to TRBJ2-7; D unclear. Trimming removed 6 bases from V and 3 bases from J, with 6 bases in between. CDR1 is MNHEY and CDR2 is SVGAGI in the germline V gene. CDR3 length: 11 residues. The CDR3 DNA sequence: TGTGCCAGCAGGAGTAGCTACGAGCAGTACTTC. Protein: CASRSSYEQYF.

The CDR3 loop reads CASSLVPPGQGGYEQYF. CDR3 nucleotide sequence: TGTGCCAGCAGCTTAGTCCCGCCGGGACAGGGTGGGTACGAGCAGTACTTC. This sequence joins TRBV11-2 and TRBJ2-7, with 9 bases matching TRBD1. Germline values: CDR1 SGHAT, CDR2 FQNNGV. V gave up 1 base and J gave up 4 bases; unmatched junction bases: 11. This CDR3 is built from 17 residues.

The chain is built from TRBV6-1 and TRBJ1-3; TRBD1 might be the D (5 bases). The CDR3 has 16 amino acids. Trimming stripped 4 bases from V and 0 bases from J, with 13 bases between. Germline CDR1 MNHNS, CDR2 SASEGT. The CDR3 loop is CASSGMQGTSGNTIYF. The DNA of the CDR3 is TGTGCCAGCAGTGGTATGCAGGGAACCTCTGGAAACACCATATATTTT.

The V and J genes are TRBV19 and TRBJ2-7; 9 bases map to TRBD2. CDR3 size: 15 residues. Unmatched junction bases numbered 8, after V lost 5 bases and J lost 3 bases. CDR1 is LNHDA and CDR2 is SQIVND in the germline V gene (reference sequence). As DNA, the CDR3 is TGTGCCAGTAGTCCGGTAGCGGGAGAGAACTACGAGCAGTACTTC. Protein sequence: CASSPVAGENYEQYF.

The rearrangement links TRBV19 to TRBJ2-6, with 11 nucleotides matching TRBD1. The CDR3 length is 19 residues. Per the germline V gene, CDR1 is LNHDA and CDR2 is SQIVND (reference sequence). Trimming at V came to 6 bases and at J to 0 bases, leaving 10 bases not matched to a gene. The CDR3: CASRRSGTGGYSGANVLTF. CDR3 DNA: TGTGCCAGTAGAAGATCCGGGACAGGGGGTTACTCTGGGGCCAACGTCCTGACTTTC.

This sequence joins TRBV5-1 and TRBJ2-3; no clear D. The CDR3 totals 15 residues. V gave up 0 bases and J gave up 2 bases, with 10 bases separating them. CDR1 SGHRS and CDR2 YFSETQ come from the germline V gene. The CDR3 is CASSLEALNTDTQYF. The DNA of the CDR3 is TGCGCCAGCAGCTTGGAAGCTCTTAACACAGATACGCAGTATTTT.

The chain uses TRBV4-3 and TRBJ1-5, with D perhaps matching TRBD1 (5 bases). V was shortened by 0 bases and J by 7 bases, with 7 bases between the two germline ends. Germline CDR1 is LGHNA and CDR2 is YSLEER. The CDR3 is made up of 13 amino acids. This CDR3 is CASSQDRGQPQHF. The CDR3, as DNA: TGCGCCAGCAGCCAAGACCGGGGGCAGCCCCAGCATTTT.

The V call is TRBV21-1, the J call TRBJ1-1. TRBV21-1 is shown as a pseudogene. This CDR3 contains 16 residues. The CDR3 here is CASSKVRESSGTEAFF. In DNA, the CDR3 is TGTGCCAGCAGCAAAGTGAGGGAATCCAGTGGCACTGAAGCTTTCTTT.

The chain is built from TRBV4-3 and TRBJ2-7; 7 nucleotides line up with TRBD1. V lost 3 bases to trimming and J lost 0 bases; unmatched junction nucleotides: 5. Germline V gene sequence: CDR1 LGHNA, CDR2 YSLEER. The CDR3 runs to 15 residues. The CDR3 DNA sequence: TGCGCCAGCAGCCAGGTGTGGACAGGCTCCTACGAGCAGTACTTC. It translates to CASSQVWTGSYEQYF.

The chain is built from TRBV7-2 and TRBJ2-7; D unclear. V was trimmed by 2 bases and J by 4 bases, leaving 18 bases between them. This CDR3 spans 16 amino acids. CDR1 and CDR2 (germline): SGHTA, FQGNSA. CDR3 protein: CASSLLALQGPYEQYF. The CDR3 DNA is TGTGCCAGCAGCTTATTAGCACTCCAAGGTCCTTACGAGCAGTACTTC.

The rearrangement joins TRBV29-1 to TRBJ1-2; TRBD1 matches 9 bases. The V gene end was trimmed by 0 bases and the J gene end by 2 bases; junction bases not matched to a gene: 1. The CDR3 has 14 amino acids. Germline V gives CDR1 SQVTM, CDR2 ANQGSEA. CDR3 residues: CSVEETGGNYGYTF. As DNA, the CDR3 is TGCAGCGTTGAAGAAACAGGGGGCAACTATGGCTACACCTTC.

Only a few counts were recorded for this clone. J is TRBJ1-4 and V is TRBV28, with 9 bases that match TRBD1. The CDR3 covers 16 residues. The V and J ends lost 7 bases and 6 bases, in that order; junction bases with no gene match: 12. CDR1 is MDHEN, CDR2 SYDVKM, per germline. The CDR3 here is CASNPLLGDRDEKLFF. CDR3 nucleotides: TGTGCCAGCAACCCCCTCTTAGGGGACAGGGATGAAAAACTGTTTTTT.